The 14 T cell receptor beta chains below come from one sample, sequenced in a study of blood T cell repertoires in COVID-19. Clones were sequenced by immunoSEQ multiplex PCR, and TCRdb holds only the in-frame ones, with some missing. The table records around 300,000 clones, around 88% of them present only once. The source material was peripheral blood. These receptor sequences come from a woman younger than 45 with COVID-19, enrolled during active disease.

The chain joins TRBV10-3 to TRBJ1-1; TRBD1 matches 11 bases. Germline CDR1 ENHRY, CDR2 SYGVKD. This CDR3 has 15 residues. V gave up 3 bases and J gave up 5 bases; unmatched junction bases: 5. CDR3 residues: CAISEQGTGGTEAFF. CDR3 sequence (DNA): TGTGCCATCAGTGAACAGGGGACAGGGGGAACTGAAGCTTTCTTT.

V gene TRBV28 combines with J gene TRBJ2-5, with D maybe TRBD2 (6 bases). Trimming stripped 5 bases from V and 2 bases from J, with 15 bases between. Germline CDR1 MDHEN, CDR2 SYDVKM. CDR3 length equals 15 residues. The CDR3 here is CASSAYIGGQETQYF. CDR3 nucleotides: TGTGCCAGCAGTGCCTATATCGGGGGACAAGAGACCCAGTACTTC.

The chain couples TRBV29-1 to TRBJ1-1; TRBD1 agrees at 9 bases. Germline lookup yields CDR1 SQVTM and CDR2 ANQGSEA. There are 19 residues in the CDR3. The V and J ends lost 2 bases and 4 bases, in that order; junction bases with no gene match: 20. The CDR3 DNA sequence: TGCAGCGTTGAAAGGCGGCTGGGTTCTACAGGGGGCGCGAGCACTGAAGCTTTCTTT. It translates to CSVERRLGSTGGASTEAFF.

The chain employs TRBV4-2 and TRBJ2-7; 12 bases are a match to TRBD2. After removal of 0 bases from V and 3 bases from J, the junction contained 9 bases not matched to a gene. The CDR3 spans 18 residues. Germline V CDR1 and CDR2: LGHNA, YNFKEQ. The CDR3 is CASSQDPTSGGWGYEQYF. CDR3 nucleotide sequence: TGTGCCAGCAGCCAAGATCCAACTAGCGGGGGGTGGGGCTACGAGCAGTACTTC.

This clone was recorded a few times. The chain is built from TRBV3-1 (or the pseudogene TRBV3-2) and TRBJ2-3, with 15 bases identical to TRBD2. The length of the CDR3 is 18 residues. Germline values: CDR1 LGHDT, CDR2 YNNKEL (reference sequence). The junction had 6 bases not matched to a gene; V was cut back by 4 bases and J by 1 base. Here the CDR3 reads CASSPGTSGGYRTDTQYF. The CDR3 nucleotides are TGTGCCAGCAGCCCCGGGACTAGCGGGGGGTACCGCACAGATACGCAGTATTTT.

The gene calls are TRBV5-1 and TRBJ2-7; 9 bases line up with TRBD1. The length of the CDR3 is 15 residues. The germline CDR1 and CDR2 sequences are SGHRS and YFSETQ. V gave up 5 bases and J gave up 3 bases; unmatched junction bases: 9. The CDR3 DNA reads as TGCGCCAGCAGTGAGGGACAGGGAAAAAGCTACGAGCAGTACTTC. As protein: CASSEGQGKSYEQYF.

V is TRBV7-8 and J is TRBJ1-6; the D gene is possibly TRBD1 (5 bases). CDR3 length equals 15 residues. V was trimmed by 5 bases and J by 3 bases, leaving 11 bases between them. CDR1 and CDR2 from the germline V gene are SGHVS and FQNEAQ. The CDR3 DNA is TGTGCCAGCAGCCTCGGACATCGCTATAATTCACCCCTCCACTTT. This encodes CASSLGHRYNSPLHF.

This clone came up once. The chain recombines TRBV25-1 with TRBJ1-4, with D possibly matching TRBD1 (6 bases). The CDR3 has 15 residues. Germline CDR1 and CDR2: MGHDK and SYGVNS. Trimming removed 3 bases from V and 5 bases from J, with 13 bases in between. The CDR3 is CASSESDRWNEKLFF. CDR3 sequence (DNA): TGTGCCAGCAGTGAGTCAGACAGGTGGAATGAAAAACTGTTTTTT.

This chain's CDR3 is CAIKADTDTQYF. CDR3 nucleotide sequence: TGTGCCATCAAAGCTGACACAGATACGCAGTATTTT. The genes are TRBV10-3 and TRBJ2-3; D uncertain. The CDR3 totals 12 residues. Germline CDR1 and CDR2: ENHRY and SYGVKD. V was cut by 7 bases and J by 2 bases, with 7 bases left in between.

This sequence joins TRBV10-2 and TRBJ2-3, with 7 bases fitting TRBD1. Germline values: CDR1 WSHSY, CDR2 SAAADI. The CDR3 is 17 residues long. V gave up 0 bases and J gave up 3 bases; unmatched junction bases: 9. The CDR3 DNA reads as TGCGCCAGCAGTGAGTCGACTCGACAGGGCCATACAGATACGCAGTATTTT. It encodes CASSESTRQGHTDTQYF.

The chain uses TRBV9 and TRBJ2-2, with 10 bases lining up with TRBD1. Germline V gives CDR1 SGDLS, CDR2 YYNGEE. Trimming at V came to 3 bases and at J to 7 bases, leaving 3 bases not matched to a gene. This CDR3 has 14 amino acids. The CDR3 protein is CASSAGTGVGELFF. The CDR3 DNA sequence: TGTGCCAGCAGCGCCGGGACAGGGGTCGGGGAGCTGTTTTTT. Supplemented by reference TRBV9 and TRBJ2-2, the full variable domain reads DSGVTQTPKHLITATGQRVTLRCSPRSGDLSVYWYQQSLDQGLQFLIQYYNGEERAKGNILERFSAQQFPDLHSELNLSSLELGDSALYFCASSAGTGVGELFFGEGSRLTVL.

This chain links TRBV10-2 with TRBJ2-7; tentatively, D is TRBD1 (6 bases). V lost 5 bases and J 4 bases, leaving 9 bases between the germline ends. Germline V gene data show CDR1 as WSHSY and CDR2 as SAAADI. The CDR3 extends over 12 amino acids. CDR3 DNA: TGCGCCAGCAGTTTACAGGGATACGAGCAGTACGTC. As protein: CASSLQGYEQYV.

The chain joins TRBV28 to TRBJ2-7; 8 bases are a match to TRBD1. V lost 6 bases, J lost 3 bases, and 10 bases stayed unmatched. The CDR3 is 15 residues long. CDR1 and CDR2 (germline): MDHEN, SYDVKM. The CDR3 region is CASSRAGTGNYEQYV. CDR3 nucleotide sequence: TGTGCCAGCAGCAGGGCCGGGACAGGCAACTACGAGCAGTACGTC.

The chain combines TRBV6-5 with TRBJ2-3; tentative D call: TRBD1 (7 bases). Trimming took off 5 bases at V and 7 bases at J, with 16 bases between the two ends. The CDR3 sequence is 14 residues long. Germline CDR1 and CDR2: MNHEY and SVGAGI. CDR3 protein: CASSRQGGGNTQYF. The CDR3 DNA sequence: TGTGCCAGCAGTCGACAGGGAGGTGGGAATACGCAGTATTTT.